This is a list of T cell receptor beta chains from one sample in a study of CD8+CD57+ T cells in acquired aplastic anemia. Each CDR3 protein gets one entry after TCRdb re-called the reads with MiXCR. This sample carries about 190,000 distinct CDR3 sequences, roughly 64% of them seen once, and the ten largest clones take about half. The specimen sequenced was sorted CD4+, CD8+, or CD8+CD57+ T cells (not recorded which) from PBMCs. The source is a human donor with severe aplastic anemia or a healthy control (not recorded which). CDR3s include the opening cysteine and the closing phenylalanine or tryptophan. A D gene is named only where the DNA matches it firmly. Rows give clone size only sometimes, using once, few, many, or a class for an expanded clone.

v_call	clone_size	j_call	d_call	cdr3_nt	cdr3_aa
TRBV5-6	-	TRBJ2-1	-	TGTGCCAGCAAGGGGGGGTACGACTACAATGAGCAGTTCTTC	CASKGGYDYNEQFF
TRBV2	few	TRBJ2-5	-	TGTGCCAGCAGGGGCAGGGTGGAGACCCAGTACTTC	CASRGRVETQYF
TRBV28	many	TRBJ1-6	-	TGTGCCAGCAGTTCGCCCCAGGATAATTCACCCCTCCACTTT	CASSSPQDNSPLHF
TRBV6-1	-	TRBJ2-2	-	TGTGCCAGCAGTGAAGGGGAAACACGGATACTCACCGGGGAGCTGTTTTTT	CASSEGETRILTGELFF
TRBV7-6	-	TRBJ2-7	-	TGTGCCAGCAGTTACACAGAGTCCTACGAGCAGTACTTC	CASSYTESYEQYF
TRBV6-6	once	TRBJ2-2	-	TGTGCCAGCAGTCTTAACAGGGCTGGCGGGGAGCTGTTTTTT	CASSLNRAGGELFF
TRBV10-3	-	TRBJ1-2	-	TGTGCCGTCAGTGAGTCATGGGAGGGCGATGGCTACACCTTC	CAVSESWEGDGYTF
TRBV29-1	-	TRBJ1-2	-	TGCAGCGTTCACAGGGTGGGGAACTATGGCTACACCTTC	CSVHRVGNYGYTF
TRBV7-9	once	TRBJ2-3	TRBD2	TGTGCCAACAGTTCGACTAGCTTAGTACTCACAGATACGCAGTATTTT	CANSSTSLVLTDTQYF
TRBV7-9	-	TRBJ2-3	-	TGTGCCAGCAGCTTACGTCCAGGCACAGATACGCAGTATTTT	CASSLRPGTDTQYF
TRBV12-3/TRBV12-4	-	TRBJ2-5	-	TGTGCCAGCAGTTTAGGGGGCAGGGTAGAGACCCAGTACTTC	CASSLGGRVETQYF
TRBV9	-	TRBJ2-7	-	TGTGCCAGCAGCTTCGGACGGGTGATATCCTACGAGCAGTACTTC	CASSFGRVISYEQYF
TRBV6-5	many	TRBJ1-2	-	TGTGCCAGCAGTCAGCCAAAACAGGGCAACTATGGCTACACCTTC	CASSQPKQGNYGYTF
TRBV7-2	-	TRBJ2-7	-	TGTGCCAGCAGCCAGACCCTTTACGAGCAGTACTTC	CASSQTLYEQYF
TRBV9	many	TRBJ1-5	TRBD1	TGTGCCAGCAGCGCCGGGACAGTTAATCAGCCCCAGCATTTT	CASSAGTVNQPQHF
TRBV29-1	-	TRBJ1-2	TRBD1	TGCAGCGTTGAGGTCTGGCAGGGGGAAGGCTACACCTTC	CSVEVWQGEGYTF
TRBV12-3/TRBV12-4	many	TRBJ1-5	TRBD1	TGTGCCAGCAGTTTAGGGACGGACAGGGGACAGCCCCAGCATTTT	CASSLGTDRGQPQHF
TRBV2	-	TRBJ2-3	-	TGTGCCAGCAGTGAAGCGCTTCGGGGGGATACGCAGTATTTT	CASSEALRGDTQYF
TRBV6-2/TRBV6-3	many	TRBJ1-5	-	TGTGCCAGCAGTTACCTGGGACGGTCCAATCAGCCCCAGCATTTT	CASSYLGRSNQPQHF
TRBV20-1	-	TRBJ1-3	-	TGCAGTGCGGCAAAATCTGGAAACACCATATATTTT	CSAAKSGNTIYF
TRBV7-8	-	TRBJ2-2	TRBD2	TGTGCCAGCAGCGTTCTAGCGGTAGGGACCGGGGAGCTGTTTTTT	CASSVLAVGTGELFF
TRBV24-1	once	TRBJ2-3	TRBD2	TGTGCCACCAGTGATCGGACTAGCGGCCGGGAGACAGATACGCAGTATTTT	CATSDRTSGRETDTQYF
TRBV12-3/TRBV12-4	-	TRBJ2-1	TRBD2	TGTGCCAGCACCTTGGGGACTAGCTCCTACAATGAGCAGTTCTTC	CASTLGTSSYNEQFF
TRBV7-8	few	TRBJ2-5	TRBD1	TGTGCCAGCAGCTTAAGGGGACAGGCGGGAGAGACCCAGTACTTC	CASSLRGQAGETQYF
TRBV25-1	-	TRBJ2-7	-	TGTGCACCTCCGTGCTCCTACGAGCAGTACTTC	CAPPCSYEQYF
TRBV6-5	-	TRBJ1-1	-	TGTGCCAGCAGTTACTCGAGAGGGGCGTACACTGAAGCTTTCTTT	CASSYSRGAYTEAFF
TRBV24-1	-	TRBJ1-1	TRBD1	TGTGCCTTCACTGGGACAGACACTGAAGCTTTCTTT	CAFTGTDTEAFF
TRBV9	-	TRBJ2-3	-	TGTGCCAGCAGCGAGAGCGGGCACACAGATACGCAGTATTTT	CASSESGHTDTQYF
TRBV24-1	many	TRBJ1-2	-	TGTGCCACCAGTGATGGCTCCGGACCTCTTGACTATGGCTACACCTTC	CATSDGSGPLDYGYTF